This entry features one TCR beta chain sequence. Its antigen is as yet unknown. TCRdb reanalysed the reads using MiXCR and keeps one entry per CDR3 protein. Here the sample spans roughly 200,000 distinct CDR3 sequences, about a sixth being singletons. Germline values: CDR1 SEHNR, CDR2 FQNEAQ (reference sequence). The CDR3 totals 16 residues. Losses at the gene ends were 5 bases for V and 7 bases for J; bases not matched to a gene: 13. The sample belongs to a study of T cell repertoires in cytomegalovirus infection. Overall study context: It was the public TCR beta signatures that indicated both CMV infection and matching HLA type.

Findings and limits, study-wide: Totalled public TCR beta family frequency picked out people who carried CMV plus the relevant HLA.

The J gene is TRBJ2-1, the V gene TRBV7-9; TRBD2 aligns across 8 bases. The material sequenced was CD8+ T cells from PBMCs. This TCR came from a human donor in good health (CMV status not recorded). Some clones in this sample may be carry-over from other donors' samples. The chain's CDR3 is CASSPAGGGTGNEQFF. CDR3 in DNA: TGTGCCAGCAGCCCTGCTGGCGGGGGGACGGGGAATGAGCAGTTCTTC.